Below are 31 T cell receptor beta chains sequenced from a single sample in a study of control samples from healthy donors and cancer patients. Only in-frame clones appear in the TCRdb table, and some are missing; sequencing was by immunoSEQ multiplex PCR. The sample shows roughly 120,000 clones, 88% of them seen only once. Sequenced: PBMCs. Source of these receptors: a woman between 55 and 75 years old with lung cancer.

The rearrangement links TRBV12-3 or TRBV12-4 to TRBJ1-4, with D possibly being TRBD1 (6 bases). The CDR3 runs to 13 residues. Trimming took off 4 bases at V and 8 bases at J, with 11 bases between the two ends. CDR3 coding DNA: TGTGCCAGCAGTTCAGGGGAAGGGGAAAAACTGTTTTTT. Translating it yields CASSSGEGEKLFF.

This chain links TRBV7-2 with TRBJ1-1; a weak D match, TRBD1 (6 bases). Between the trimmed V and J ends, which lost 1 base and 1 base, there was a span of 10 bases. CDR1 and CDR2 from the germline V gene are SGHTA and FQGNSA. The length of the CDR3 is 15 residues. The CDR3 coding sequence is TGTGCCAGCAGCTTAGTACAGGGTTCGAACACTGAAGCTTTCTTT. Its translation is CASSLVQGSNTEAFF.

V gene TRBV19 combines with J gene TRBJ1-2; 7 nucleotides align to TRBD1. CDR1 is LNHDA, CDR2 SQIVND, per germline (reference sequence). The V gene end was trimmed by 2 bases and the J gene end by 4 bases; junction bases not matched to a gene: 4. The CDR3 runs 14 residues. The CDR3 reads CASSIPGQPYGYTF. The DNA for the CDR3 is TGTGCCAGTAGTATACCGGGACAGCCCTATGGCTACACCTTC.

The rearrangement links TRBV15 to TRBJ1-5; 10 bases map to TRBD1. This CDR3 region has 17 residues. The junction had 10 bases not matched to a gene; V was cut back by 1 base and J by 7 bases. CDR1 is LNHNV and CDR2 is YYDKDF in the germline V gene (reference sequence). CDR3 bases: TGTGCCACCAGCAGAGCCCCGACAGGGGGCGCATGGCAGCCCCAGCATTTT. It yields the protein CATSRAPTGGAWQPQHF.

V usage is TRBV6-5 and J usage is TRBJ1-4; D is undetermined. CDR1 and CDR2 from the germline V gene are MNHEY and SVGAGI. Deletions cut 7 bases from V and 4 bases from J, with 13 bases between. This CDR3 has 14 residues. CDR3: CASMPLAYNEKLFF. CDR3 nucleotides: TGTGCCAGCATGCCACTAGCATATAATGAAAAACTGTTTTTT.

V and J are TRBV9 and TRBJ2-6; tentatively, D is TRBD2 (5 bases). CDR1 SGDLS and CDR2 YYNGEE come from the germline V gene. The CDR3 runs 14 residues. The V end was cut by 0 bases, the J end by 11 bases, with 12 bases between. The CDR3 DNA is TGTGCCAGCAGCGTAGCTAAAGACGGGGACGTCCTGACTTTC. Residues: CASSVAKDGDVLTF.

V usage is TRBV11-2 and J usage is TRBJ2-3; 9 positions match TRBD1. V shed 2 bases, J shed 6 bases, and the junction held 9 bases outside the gene matches. CDR3 length: 16 amino acids. The V gene's germline CDR1 is SGHAT and CDR2 FQNNGV. The CDR3 sequence is CASSLTKTGGTDTQYF. The CDR3 DNA reads as TGTGCCAGCAGCTTAACTAAGACAGGGGGAACGGATACGCAGTATTTT.

The chain links TRBV19 to TRBJ2-7, with 9 nucleotides matching TRBD2. The germline V gene encodes CDR1 LNHDA and CDR2 SQIVND (reference sequence). J lost 4 bases, V lost 5 bases, and 12 bases had no gene match. The CDR3 has 16 residues. CDR3 protein: CASSETGLAGLYEQYF. For the CDR3, the DNA is TGTGCCAGTAGTGAAACGGGTCTAGCGGGGCTTTACGAGCAGTACTTC.

This clone was recorded only once. The chain links TRBV18 to TRBJ1-5; D possibly corresponds to TRBD1 (5 bases). Germline assignment: CDR1 KGHSH and CDR2 LQKENI. The CDR3 loop spans 16 amino acids. Deletions cut 0 bases from V and 0 bases from J, with 9 bases between. The CDR3 DNA follows: TGTGCCAGCTCACCACCCCCGGGGGGTAGCAATCAGCCCCAGCATTTT. This sequence encodes CASSPPPGGSNQPQHF.

The V gene is TRBV30, the J gene TRBJ1-1, with D tentatively TRBD1 (6 bases). Trimming took off 3 bases at V and 4 bases at J, with 12 bases between the two ends. The CDR3 totals 13 residues. Germline lookup yields CDR1 GTSNPN and CDR2 SVGIG (reference sequence). CDR3 in DNA: TGTGCCTGGAGCAAAAGGGGGACCACTGAAGCTTTCTTT. Translated: CAWSKRGTTEAFF.

This chain connects TRBV9 to TRBJ1-6; D is undetermined. The V gene lost 2 bases and the J gene lost 7 bases, with 10 bases spanning the gap. The CDR3 spans 14 residues. Germline V gene sequence: CDR1 SGDLS, CDR2 YYNGEE. This CDR3 is CASSVRRENSPLHF. The CDR3 nucleotides are TGTGCCAGCAGCGTTAGACGGGAGAATTCACCCCTCCACTTT. The complete variable domain, with remaining parts taken from reference TRBV9 and TRBJ1-6, reads DSGVTQTPKHLITATGQRVTLRCSPRSGDLSVYWYQQSLDQGLQFLIQYYNGEERAKGNILERFSAQQFPDLHSELNLSSLELGDSALYFCASSVRRENSPLHFGNGTRLTVT.

About this clone: Compared with germline, one end of the junction differs, possibly owing to a read error. This rearrangement joins TRBV27 to TRBJ1-4; D gene ambiguous. CDR1 and CDR2 from the germline V gene are MNHEY and SMNVEV (reference sequence). The CDR3 contains 11 residues. The CDR3 spells CATSDREKLFF. For the CDR3, the DNA is TGTGCCACCAGTGATCGTGAAAAACTGTTTTTT.

The rearrangement links TRBV5-4 to TRBJ1-1, with D tentatively TRBD1 (6 bases). The germline V gene encodes CDR1 SGHNT and CDR2 YYREEE (reference sequence). V lost 0 bases and J lost 8, with 11 bases in between. The CDR3 spans 13 residues. The CDR3 loop reads CASSLAGGAEAFF. The CDR3 nucleotides read TGTGCCAGCAGCTTGGCCGGGGGCGCGGAAGCTTTCTTT.

The rearrangement links TRBV14 to TRBJ2-3, with unresolved D. V lost 1 base and J 2 bases, leaving 7 bases between the germline ends. CDR1 and CDR2 from the germline V gene are SGHDN and FVKESK. This CDR3 comprises 14 residues. CDR3 bases: TGTGCCAGCAGCCAAGGAGTCTCCACAGATACGCAGTATTTT. The encoded protein is CASSQGVSTDTQYF.

The chain carries TRBV5-4 and TRBJ2-4; 9 bases map to TRBD2. Germline values: CDR1 SGHNT, CDR2 YYREEE (reference sequence). V dropped 2 bases and J dropped 0; count of bases not matched to a gene: 6. This CDR3 has 17 residues. CDR3 amino acids: CASSLGLAGKAKNIQYF. For the CDR3, the DNA is TGTGCCAGCAGCTTAGGGCTAGCGGGGAAAGCCAAAAACATTCAGTACTTC.

This clone has a handful of counts. V usage is TRBV6-5 and J usage is TRBJ2-5, with 9 bases fitting TRBD1. This CDR3 has 14 residues. Germline-derived CDR1 and CDR2 are MNHEY and SVGAGI. V shed 5 bases, J shed 5 bases, and the junction held 6 bases outside the gene matches. CDR3 in DNA: TGTGCCAGCAGTACAGGGGGCGCGGGGGAGACCCAGTACTTC. It translates to CASSTGGAGETQYF.

The V gene is TRBV27, the J gene TRBJ2-3; D call uncertain. Germline V CDR1 and CDR2: MNHEY, SMNVEV (reference sequence). The CDR3 consists of 13 residues. V lost 3 bases, J lost 6 bases, and 10 bases lay in between. In DNA, the CDR3 is TGTGCCAGCAGTTTTCTCGGGCCCGATACGCAGTATTTT. It yields the protein CASSFLGPDTQYF.

The chain is built from TRBV20-1 and TRBJ1-5; D gene unclear. Germline V gives CDR1 DFQATT, CDR2 SNEGSKA (reference sequence). CDR3 length: 12 residues. V lost 3 bases to trimming and J lost 8 bases, with 11 bases between them. Here the CDR3 reads CSASPTGKPQHF. CDR3 nucleotide sequence: TGCAGTGCTAGTCCCACGGGTAAGCCCCAGCATTTT.

This chain uses TRBV5-5 with TRBJ1-1; D unresolved. Trimming cost V 0 bases and J 5 bases, with 2 bases left between them. CDR1 is SGHKS, CDR2 YYEKEE, per germline (reference sequence). The CDR3 is made up of 11 amino acids. CDR3 loop: CASSLGTEAFF. DNA for the CDR3: TGTGCCAGCAGCTTGGGGACTGAAGCTTTCTTT.

In its sample, this clone was seen a few times. V and J are TRBV3-1 (or the pseudogene TRBV3-2) and TRBJ2-5; D gene unclear. The CDR3 extends over 15 amino acids. Germline CDR1 LGHDT, CDR2 YNNKEL (reference sequence). V lost 0 bases and J 10 bases, leaving 18 bases between the germline ends. This CDR3 reads CASSQEPPPSGVQYF. The CDR3 DNA reads TGTGCCAGCAGCCAAGAGCCCCCCCCCAGTGGGGTCCAGTACTTC.

The chain joins TRBV29-1 to TRBJ2-1, with D possibly matching TRBD1 (5 bases). The CDR3 has 11 amino acids. CDR1 and CDR2 from the germline V gene are SQVTM and ANQGSEA. Trimming left V 7 bases short and J 5 bases short, with 9 bases between. CDR3 in amino acids: CSGDRNNEQFF. In DNA form, the CDR3 reads TGCAGCGGTGACAGAAACAATGAGCAGTTCTTC.

J is TRBJ2-2 and V is TRBV11-1, with a possible D match to TRBD1 (5 bases). The germline gives CDR1 SGHAT, CDR2 FQDESV (reference sequence). Trimming took 1 base from V and 0 from J, leaving 9 bases between them. The CDR3 consists of 16 residues. CDR3 in amino acids: CASSLGSRANTGELFF. CDR3 DNA: TGTGCCAGCAGCTTAGGTTCCAGGGCGAACACCGGGGAGCTGTTTTTT.

The genes are TRBV5-1 and TRBJ2-1, with D tentatively TRBD1 or TRBD2 (5 bases each). This CDR3 is 16 amino acids long. Germline CDR1 SGHRS, CDR2 YFSETQ. V shed 0 bases and J shed 3 bases, with 13 bases lying between them. Written as DNA, the CDR3 is TGCGCCAGCAGCTTGGCCGCCGGGACCCTCTACAATGAGCAGTTCTTC. Its protein is CASSLAAGTLYNEQFF.

The chain couples TRBV27 to TRBJ1-1; D is uncertain. V dropped 3 bases and J dropped 3 bases, with 8 bases sitting between them. Germline values: CDR1 MNHEY, CDR2 SMNVEV (reference sequence). The CDR3 loop spans 13 amino acids. In DNA, the CDR3 is TGTGCCAGCAGTTTTCGGGTAGACACTGAAGCTTTCTTT. This encodes CASSFRVDTEAFF.

The chain is built from TRBV19 and TRBJ2-5; no clear D. The V and J ends lost 5 bases and 1 base respectively, with 11 bases between them. Germline values: CDR1 LNHDA, CDR2 SQIVND (reference sequence). This CDR3 has 14 residues. The CDR3 reads CASSSRRFQETQYF. The CDR3 nucleotides read TGTGCCAGTAGTTCCCGGCGGTTCCAAGAGACCCAGTACTTC.

This clone has only one observation. The chain recombines TRBV11-2 with TRBJ2-3; possibly TRBD1 for D (7 bases). This CDR3 spans 15 amino acids. Germline assignment: CDR1 SGHAT and CDR2 FQNNGV. V gave up 1 base and J gave up 4 bases, with 12 bases separating them. The DNA of the CDR3 is TGTGCCAGCAGCTTAGGGGCAGGGGGGCCAGATACGCAGTATTTT. Its protein is CASSLGAGGPDTQYF.

The chain carries TRBV12-3 or TRBV12-4 and TRBJ1-4; no firm D call. V was cut by 5 bases and J by 4 bases, with 5 bases left in between. The CDR3 extends over 12 amino acids. The CDR3 region is CASSMLNEKLFF. DNA for the CDR3: TGTGCCAGCAGTATGCTTAATGAAAAACTGTTTTTT.

This rearrangement joins TRBV27 to TRBJ2-7; 11 bases are a match to TRBD2. Trimming at V came to 5 bases and at J to 2 bases, leaving 5 bases not matched to a gene. This CDR3 is 15 amino acids long. CDR1 is MNHEY, CDR2 SMNVEV, per germline (reference sequence). The DNA of the CDR3 is TGTGCCAGCAGTCCCCCGGGACTAGCGGCCTACGAGCAGTACTTC. Translation gives CASSPPGLAAYEQYF.

This chain links TRBV5-8 with TRBJ2-3; 8 bases map to TRBD1. V shed 3 bases and J 8 bases; nucleotides not matched to a gene: 5. CDR1 and CDR2 from the germline V gene are SGHTS and YDEGEE. This CDR3 contains 13 residues. CDR3 loop: CASSSYRGATQYF. CDR3 DNA sequence: TGTGCCAGCAGCTCCTACAGGGGGGCTACGCAGTATTTT.

Notes on this clone: At one end the junction does not follow the germline gene, possibly because of a read error. This chain links TRBV5-4 with TRBJ2-7; 7 bases match TRBD1. The CDR3 has 13 residues. The germline CDR1 and CDR2 sequences are SGHNT and YYREEE (reference sequence). The DNA of the CDR3 is TGCCCTAAACCGGGACAGCGAACCTACGAGCAGTACTTC. As protein: CPKPGQRTYEQYF.

The genes are TRBV29-1 and TRBJ2-7; no firm D call. There are 13 residues in the CDR3. V was clipped by 7 bases and J by 5 bases, with 18 bases between them. CDR1 is SQVTM, CDR2 ANQGSEA, per germline. CDR3 region: CSAGTPEWHEQYF. Written as DNA, the CDR3 is TGCAGCGCCGGTACCCCCGAGTGGCACGAGCAGTACTTC.